This passage covers 5 T cell receptor beta chains from one sample sequenced in a study of T cells after yellow fever vaccination. TCRdb itself ran the 5' RACE reads through MiXCR, one entry per CDR3 protein. The sample gives some 500,000 distinct CDR3 sequences, less than 15% of which show up once; over 11% is in the top ten. Here the sequenced sample was PBMCs, taken on the day of the yellow fever booster vaccination. The receptors come from a man aged 25 to 40 who received the YFV17D yellow fever vaccine.

The J gene is TRBJ2-1, the V gene TRBV12-3 or TRBV12-4; 8 positions match TRBD1. J was trimmed by 9 bases and V by 3 bases; bases with no gene match: 4. The length of the CDR3 is 13 residues. The CDR3 protein is CASSFRQGIEQFF. CDR3 nucleotides: TGTGCCAGCAGTTTCCGACAGGGGATTGAGCAGTTCTTC.

The chain joins TRBV6-5 to TRBJ2-6; D possibly matches TRBD1 or TRBD2 (5 bases each). Germline CDR1 and CDR2: MNHEY and SVGAGI. Between the trimmed V and J ends, which lost 0 bases and 4 bases, there was a span of 13 bases. This CDR3 has 17 residues. CDR3 DNA sequence: TGTGCCAGCAGTTACTCGATCGGGACCGACGGGGCCAACGTCCTGACTTTC. Encoded protein: CASSYSIGTDGANVLTF.

The J gene is TRBJ2-6, the V gene TRBV28; D may be TRBD2 (5 bases). Trimming cost V 7 bases and J 0 bases, with 7 bases left between them. CDR1 and CDR2 (germline): MDHEN, SYDVKM. The CDR3 consists of 14 residues. CDR3 DNA sequence: TGTGCCAGCACCCGGGACTCTGGGGCCAACGTCCTGACTTTC. It specifies CASTRDSGANVLTF.

This clonotype was found a few times. The genes are TRBV20-1 and TRBJ1-4; D is uncertain. With 0 bases removed from V and 11 bases from J, the gap between germline ends came to 10 bases. The germline CDR1 and CDR2 sequences are DFQATT and SNEGSKA (reference sequence). The CDR3 has 12 residues. CDR3 protein: CSARDPGEKLFF. In nucleotides, the CDR3 is TGCAGTGCTAGAGATCCCGGTGAGAAACTGTTTTTT.

This clonotype appeared a few times. V and J are TRBV6-1 and TRBJ2-3, with D possibly called TRBD1 or TRBD2 (6 bases each). In germline, CDR1 is MNHNS, CDR2 SASEGT. The CDR3 consists of 13 residues. Trimming stripped 7 bases from V and 2 bases from J, with 10 bases between. The CDR3 DNA is TGTGCCAGCAAGGGGGACTCCACAGATACGCAGTATTTT. Its translation is CASKGDSTDTQYF.